This T cell receptor (beta chain) was obtained from a study of cytomegalovirus exposure and HLA in healthy donors (dated by TCRdb to between 2016 and 2019). For the study in its entirety: An earlier analysis of roughly 500 of the donors reported 250 to 300 Gb of sequence data and some 120 million unique TCR beta sequences from roughly 200 million T cells. Donor age, sex, ethnicity and CMV serostatus were compiled together with the repertoire data. HLA typing included class I and class II loci at four-digit resolution. To decide whether each TCR beta V gene segment behaved as functional or pseudogenic, an earlier analysis of some 600 of the donors relied on high-throughput TCR beta sequencing. The study aimed to test whether signatures of past pathogen exposure could be identified by cataloging public T cell receptors. Besides the first cohort of under 700 subjects, a separate validation cohort made up of 95 to 150 different subjects was used. High-throughput TCR immunosequencing, statistical association of individual TCRs with disease status, and machine learning were combined to predict cytomegalovirus infection status. Five DR-DQ haplotypes were treated as single units for association and clustering because of strong linkage in the cohort. Rather than using new phenotypic data, the later analysis identified candidate immune exposures from TCR beta sequences and from how often those sequences occurred across donors. About 280 gigabases of sequencing data and tens of millions of unique TCR sequences made up an early release that covered around 640 HLA-typed donors. All discovery cohort repertoires had been generated on a single sequencing platform. Genome-wide SNP genotypes for about 60% of the roughly 700 donors were used in a later genetic analysis, which treated that subset as a discovery cohort. A later analysis re-examined previously published TCR beta repertoires from over 500 donors and added high-resolution HLA genotyping to investigate patterns of TCR occurrence. Typing coverage differed by locus: A, B, C, DRB1 and DQB1 were typed in roughly 620-640 donors, DQA1 in about 550, DPA1 in some 600, and DPB1 in just under 480. Of the approximately 370 genotyped donors, 75% to 85% were placed in the genetic ancestry cluster associated with self-reported Caucasian donors. Using immunosequencing, the study profiled T cell repertoires from around 670 subjects and related those repertoires to cytomegalovirus serostatus. Across 300 to 500 genotyped donors of the cohort, an average of approximately 240,000 unique TCR beta nucleotide sequences per donor were sequenced, and 15% to 20% of those sequences were non-productive. What the authors observed across the whole study: Across donors, most TCR sequences were observed very rarely, whereas some public TCRs were present in many individuals. The only immune exposure information available for the cohort was CMV serostatus. In a later analysis, HLA-associated TCR beta chains were found to be more clonally expanded and to have lower generation probabilities than equally common non-associated chains. Around 16 rarely observed V segments, including chromosome 9 orphons, were excluded from the earlier analysis of about 500 of the donors because counts were too low. A later analysis associated 17,000 or so TCR beta sequences with specific HLA alleles at a false discovery rate of 0.05. In this cohort, only TCR beta chains were sequenced, and detectable features were limited by the absence of alpha or paired-chain data. Some IMGT-functional V segments, including TRBV6-2 and TRBV6-3, could not be distinguished by the 87-base-pair reads and were therefore excluded. Because HLA typing was unavailable for some donors at each locus, only the typed subset was used in association tests. A later genetic analysis associated a missense DCLRE1C variant with V-gene and J-gene trimming of TCR beta chains, and an independent cohort replicated the association. Strong co-occurrence of HLA alleles, especially DR and DQ, made assigning TCR associations to individual alleles difficult. A later analysis reported that several top co-occurrence clusters appeared linked to parvovirus B19, influenza, CMV and Epstein-Barr virus. Correlated functional status among segregating V segments might be attributable to linkage disequilibrium, but an unknown experimental factor could not be ruled out. Presence/absence analyses assumed roughly uniform sequencing depth across donors, an assumption that may not hold. According to a later analysis, TCR association rates differed among HLA loci, with DRB1 alleles showing the most associated TCRs and HLA-C alleles showing the fewest. A cluster of highly shared sequence variants was judged likely to be a technical artifact of the sequencing pipeline. In a later analysis, most CMV-associated TCR beta chains were found to appear HLA-restricted, with HLA associations seemingly driven largely by CMV exposure. It was suggested by the authors that the approach could potentially be generalized to other disease states and immunological phenotypes. A further reported finding was that TCR beta sequences accurately predicted the HLA-A and HLA-B alleles for most subjects in the first cohort. In vitro tests confirmed that a few of the cytomegalovirus-associated TCR beta chains recognize cytomegalovirus antigens. The study listed 164 TCR beta chains as associated with cytomegalovirus. In an earlier analysis of 450 to 750 of the donors, most TCR beta V segments appeared in productive rearrangements about 87% or about 30% of the time, broadly matching IMGT annotations. The classifier was reported to diagnose cytomegalovirus status with high specificity and sensitivity in both the original and validation cohorts. According to a later genetic analysis, donors in an Asian-associated ancestry cluster had fewer N-insertions in productive TCRs than the approximately 630-donor mean.

The library was made by the immunoSEQ multiplex PCR assay. A mixture of 60 forward primers for TCR Vbeta segments and 13 reverse primers for TCR Jbeta segments was used in the multiplex PCR. The CDR3 region of rearranged TCR beta genes was amplified from genomic DNA by a multiplex PCR assay. Amplified TCR beta libraries were sequenced as 87-base-pair reads on the Illumina HiSeq System. The study's own analysis went as follows. In a later analysis, about 80 million unique TCR beta chains were counted across the 666 repertoires, and approximately 11 million of these chains were shared by at least two donors. Raw reads were error-corrected and collapsed into unique sequences by a nearest-neighbor algorithm in which closely related sequences were merged to remove PCR and sequencing errors. Alignment of CDR3 sequences to IMGT reference sequences was used to assign V, D and J gene segments. For a sequence to be retained, at least a six-nucleotide match to both a V gene segment and a J gene segment was required. A rearrangement was called productive if the CDR3 had no stop codons and remained in frame with V and J, and every other rearrangement was called non-productive. CDR3 was defined by IMGT convention, running from the second conserved V-encoded cysteine to the conserved J-encoded phenylalanine. The earlier analysis of roughly 590 of the donors excluded sequences that lacked an unambiguous match to a single V gene segment. An earlier analysis of a few hundred of the donors classified V segments as functional when productive rearrangements were above 56.7% and as segregating when the standard deviation between donors was above 5%. To diagnose cytomegalovirus status from the catalog of TCR beta chain sequences, a statistical classification framework was built. In a later analysis, TCR nucleotide sequences were compared against IMGT/GENE-DB human TR gene sequences so that V and J genes could be assigned. In a later analysis, CDR3 sequences and most-parsimonious VDJ recombination scenarios were assigned using the TCRdist pipeline. In a later analysis, each TCR beta chain was defined by its CDR3 amino acid sequence together with its V-gene family, and reads lacking a unique V-gene family were excluded. As a way to deal with suspected cross-contamination and a sequencing artifact, a later analysis dropped 450 to 600 nucleotide sequences that were highly shared and had low generation probability. In a later analysis, a clonal expansion index for each public chain was calculated from normalized within-repertoire ranks of inferred template counts. In a later analysis, generation probabilities were computed with a VDJ recombination model fitted to out-of-frame rearrangements, and the resulting probabilities were checked against IGoR. A later analysis scored TCR-TCR, TCR-HLA and TCR-CMV co-occurrence with hypergeometric tests, applying a repertoire-size bias correction to TCR pairs. A later analysis estimated false discovery rates by permuting HLA or CMV assignments 20 times. A later analysis grouped co-occurring TCRs with DBSCAN, adding TCRdist sequence similarity when clustering within HLA-allele-positive subsets. Co-occurrence clustering excluded repertoires with fewer than 30,000 or more than 120,000 public chains, plus five with anomalous nucleotide sharing. What TCRdb holds here is the immuneACCESS table cut down to in-frame rearrangements. Part of the clones is not present; checked against another copy, under half of the missing clones reflect an unresolved V gene, and the others are unexplained. V and J calls and clone size are given by that table; D and trimming were obtained from the DNA. This sample comprises 100,000 to 120,000 clones, around 80% of them detected only once. The ten largest make up 6.9% of the sample.

With regard to this clone: Its antigen is not yet known. No qualities accompany the bases; no much larger clone lies one base away.

The cohort consisted of 600 or so healthy bone marrow donors. At the time of sampling, every cohort member was nominally healthy, though immune exposures that went unrecorded were likely present. The donor tested CMV seropositive and was one of the 289 seropositive cohort members. A peripheral blood sample was provided by each donor, and peripheral blood mononuclear cells were used for TCR beta sequencing. Genomic DNA was extracted from the blood cell samples with the Qiagen DNeasy Blood Extraction Kit. CDR3 length: 16 amino acids, cysteine to phenylalanine. Of all the DNA, just the CDR3 is kept, 48 bases in frame from base 1. CDR1 ENHRY and CDR2 SYGVKD were looked up in the germline V gene. Unmatched junction bases come to 8, with V trimmed by 7 bases and J by 2 bases.

The sample was PBMCs. Here the chain combines TRBV10-3 and TRBJ2-1; TRBD2 fits 10 bases in the junction. The receptor comes from a man aged 25 to 45 in good health and CMV-seropositive. The CDR3 region has the sequence CAIKVTSGATYNEQFF. The DNA sequence reads TGTGCCATCAAGGTAACTAGCGGGGCCACCTACAATGAGCAGTTCTTC.